This T cell receptor (beta chain) was observed in a study of persistence of HIV-infected CD4 T cells. Study context: The sample holds CD4+ T cells responsive to CMV or HIV-1 Gag. Study observations and caveats: Within sorted populations, more oligoclonal TCRs accompanied more oligoclonal proviruses.

The libraries were made with immunoSEQ version 4 in survey mode. Assay: immunoSEQ multiplex PCR; the TCRdb copy retains only in-frame clones and omits some. The sample gives tens of thousands of clones, approximately 80% of which show up once; about 14% is in the top ten. This clone is classed as medium-sized. What it binds is unknown. The stimulus was an HIV-1 Gag 15-mer peptide pool, approximately 0.93 ug/peptide/mL. CD40L/CD69 double-negative CD45RO-high memory CD4+ T cells were collected. This CDR3 has 13 amino acids. The germline V gene encodes CDR1 SGHRS and CDR2 YFSETQ. The V and J ends lost 0 bases and 7 bases respectively, with 10 bases between them.

V is TRBV5-1 and J is TRBJ1-2, with D unresolved. The source is an adult man with HIV who was CMV-seropositive. The specimen comprised CD4+ T cells sorted from PBMCs after roughly 20-hour stimulation, sampled from a patient who received antiretroviral therapy. Here the CDR3 DNA reads TGCGCCAGCAGCTTGGCCGAAGGGTTTGGCTACACCTTC. Translation: CASSLAEGFGYTF.